This T cell receptor beta chain originates from a study of response to subunit inactivated influenza vaccine. Overall study findings and caveats: A suggestion made by the authors is that each seasonal influenza vaccination recruits few new T cells.

This clonotype showed up just a few times. Its matching antigen is unknown. Losses at the gene ends were 6 bases for V and 6 bases for J; bases not matched to a gene: 17. Germline lookup yields CDR1 DFQATT and CDR2 SNEGSKA (reference sequence). The CDR3 is 15 amino acids. A single record per CDR3 protein comes from TCRdb applying MiXCR to the RT-PCR reads. The table shows hundreds of thousands of distinct CDR3 sequences, with approximately 13% occurring only once. This receptor was identified in a man aged 50 or older who received an inactivated influenza vaccine. The sample consisted of PBMCs from blood, taken roughly 15 days before vaccination. This chain links TRBV20-1 with TRBJ2-7, with 7 bases that match TRBD2. In DNA form, the CDR3 reads TGCAGTGCCCCGCCCGCGGGAGCGCTCCCTCCCGAGCAGTACTTC. Protein sequence: CSAPPAGALPPEQYF.